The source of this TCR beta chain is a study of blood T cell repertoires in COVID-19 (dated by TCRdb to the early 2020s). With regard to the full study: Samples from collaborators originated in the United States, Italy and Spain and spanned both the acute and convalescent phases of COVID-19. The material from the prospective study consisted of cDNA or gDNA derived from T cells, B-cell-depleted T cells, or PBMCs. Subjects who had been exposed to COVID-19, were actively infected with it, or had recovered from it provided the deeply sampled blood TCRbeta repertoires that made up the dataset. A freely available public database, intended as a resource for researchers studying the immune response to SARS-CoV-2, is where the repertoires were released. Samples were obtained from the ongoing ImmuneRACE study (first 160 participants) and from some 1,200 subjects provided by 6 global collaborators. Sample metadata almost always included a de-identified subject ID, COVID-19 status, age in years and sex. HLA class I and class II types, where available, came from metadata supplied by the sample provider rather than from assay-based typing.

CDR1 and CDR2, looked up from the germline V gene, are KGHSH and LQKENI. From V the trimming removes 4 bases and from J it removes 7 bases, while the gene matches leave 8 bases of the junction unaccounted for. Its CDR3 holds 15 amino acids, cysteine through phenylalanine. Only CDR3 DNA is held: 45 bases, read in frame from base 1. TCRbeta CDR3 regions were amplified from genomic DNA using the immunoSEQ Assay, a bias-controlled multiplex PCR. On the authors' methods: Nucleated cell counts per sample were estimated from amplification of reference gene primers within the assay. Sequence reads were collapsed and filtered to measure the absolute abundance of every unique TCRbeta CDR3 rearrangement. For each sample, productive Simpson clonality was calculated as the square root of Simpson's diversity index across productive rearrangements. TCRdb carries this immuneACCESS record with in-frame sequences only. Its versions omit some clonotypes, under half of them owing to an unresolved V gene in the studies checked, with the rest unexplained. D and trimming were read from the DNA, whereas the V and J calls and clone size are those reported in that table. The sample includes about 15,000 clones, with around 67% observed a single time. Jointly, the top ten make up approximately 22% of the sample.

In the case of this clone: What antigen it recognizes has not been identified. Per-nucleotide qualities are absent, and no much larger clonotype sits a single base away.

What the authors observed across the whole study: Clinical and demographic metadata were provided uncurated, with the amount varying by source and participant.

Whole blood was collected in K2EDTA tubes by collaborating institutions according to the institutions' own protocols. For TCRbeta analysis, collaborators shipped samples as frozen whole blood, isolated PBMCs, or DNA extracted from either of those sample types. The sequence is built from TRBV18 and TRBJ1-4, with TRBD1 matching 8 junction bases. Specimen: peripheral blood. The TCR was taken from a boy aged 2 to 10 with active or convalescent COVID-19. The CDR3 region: CASSQGQGYVEKLFF. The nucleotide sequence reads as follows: TGTGCCAGCTCACAAGGACAGGGTTACGTTGAAAAACTGTTTTTT.